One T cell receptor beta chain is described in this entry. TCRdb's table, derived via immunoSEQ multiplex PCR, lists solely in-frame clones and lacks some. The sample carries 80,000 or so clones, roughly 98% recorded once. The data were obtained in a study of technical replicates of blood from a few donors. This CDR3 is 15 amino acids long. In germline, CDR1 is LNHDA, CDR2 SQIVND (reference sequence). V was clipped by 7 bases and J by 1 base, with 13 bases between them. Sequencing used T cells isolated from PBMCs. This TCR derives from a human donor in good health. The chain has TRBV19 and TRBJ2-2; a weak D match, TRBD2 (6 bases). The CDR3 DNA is TGTGCCAGTAATGGAGGGAGGATGAACACCGGGGAGCTGTTTTTT. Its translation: CASNGGRMNTGELFF.